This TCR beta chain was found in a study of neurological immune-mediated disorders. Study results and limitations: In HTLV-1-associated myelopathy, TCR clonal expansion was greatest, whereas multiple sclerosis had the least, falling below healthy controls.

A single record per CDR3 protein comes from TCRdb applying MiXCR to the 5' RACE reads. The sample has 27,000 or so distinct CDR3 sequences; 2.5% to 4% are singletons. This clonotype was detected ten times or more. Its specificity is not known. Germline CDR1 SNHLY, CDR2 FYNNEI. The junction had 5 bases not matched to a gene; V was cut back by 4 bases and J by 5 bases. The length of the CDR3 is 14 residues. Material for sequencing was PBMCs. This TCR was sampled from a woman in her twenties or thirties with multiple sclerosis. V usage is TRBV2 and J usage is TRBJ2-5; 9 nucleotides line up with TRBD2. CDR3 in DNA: TGTGCCAGCAGTGGCGGGAGGGCCGGGGAGACCCAGTACTTC. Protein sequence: CASSGGRAGETQYF.